The rows below give T cell receptor beta chains drawn from one sample of a study of naive and memory T cell subsets. TCRdb redid the calling of the UMI-ligation and nested PCR reads with MiXCR, one entry per CDR3 protein. The sample has about 120,000 distinct CDR3 sequences; roughly 32% are singletons. Source material: central memory CD4+ T cells from blood. Source of these receptors: a human donor in good health. CDR3s leave out the opening cysteine and the closing phenylalanine or tryptophan.

CDR3aa,j_gene,v_gene,len
ASSYSNRQGNEKLF,TRBJ1-4,TRBV6-5,14
ASRSPRLVNTGELF,TRBJ2-2,TRBV28,14
ASSFAGETQY,TRBJ2-5,TRBV7-9,10
ASSIGGNAGELF,TRBJ2-2,TRBV19,12
SALTPPAAGANVLT,TRBJ2-6,TRBV20-1,14
ASSESSDTQY,TRBJ2-3,TRBV10-1,10
ASRWTSGSSYNEQF,TRBJ2-1,TRBV5-1,14
ASRLGAEDNEQF,TRBJ2-1,TRBV12-2,12
SAFPGETQY,TRBJ2-5,TRBV20-1,9
ASRFTGTTGELF,TRBJ2-2,TRBV14,12
SVNLQRKGAKGGDYEQY,TRBJ2-7,TRBV29-1,17
ASLLGTSGSLDEQF,TRBJ2-1,TRBV7-9,14
SATGLADLTDTQY,TRBJ2-3,TRBV20-1,13
ASTQGLAGLTGELF,TRBJ2-2,TRBV7-6,14
ASSYRGRSPLH,TRBJ1-6,TRBV6-5,11
AGRRFDEQY,TRBJ2-7,TRBV2,9
ASSLFSYEQY,TRBJ2-7,TRBV5-4,10
ASSPPKGLNTEAF,TRBJ1-1,TRBV18,13
ASSHGTGIEQF,TRBJ2-1,TRBV5-1,11
ASSRGLEVSNEQF,TRBJ2-1,TRBV6-5,13
ASSTPSGALNEQY,TRBJ2-7,TRBV2,13
ASSLARGLDNEKLF,TRBJ1-4,TRBV5-5,14
SGRHFGYEQY,TRBJ2-7,TRBV20-1,10
ASSERGSGELF,TRBJ2-2,TRBV6-1,11
ASREGTNSNQPQH,TRBJ1-5,TRBV19,13
AWSSSGMPNPYEQY,TRBJ2-7,TRBV30,14
ASSPGLAGDTQY,TRBJ2-3,TRBV18,12
ASSPGSGRVNEQF,TRBJ2-1,TRBV18,13
ASSFGGAADTEAF,TRBJ1-1,TRBV5-1,13
ASSLGRATAGYT,TRBJ1-2,TRBV28,12
ASRTRTGWASYEQY,TRBJ2-7,TRBV28,14
ASRVAGAPTDTQY,TRBJ2-3,TRBV2,13
ASRGLGEQY,TRBJ2-7,TRBV10-2,9
ASRGGTATNEKLF,TRBJ1-4,TRBV28,13
SAFVTSGIIEQF,TRBJ2-1,TRBV20-1,12